Below, 28 T cell receptor beta chains from the same sample are listed, as sequenced in a study of T cell changes during pregnancy in multiple sclerosis. TCRdb's table, derived via immunoSEQ multiplex PCR, lists solely in-frame clones and lacks some. The sample records fewer than 45,000 clones, 90% being singletons. This material consisted of peripheral blood, taken in the third trimester of pregnancy. The receptors originated from a female donor in good health, enrolled as a control in a pregnancy study.

The genes are TRBV9 and TRBJ2-2; possible D gene TRBD1, 5 bases. Trimming took off 5 bases at V and 2 bases at J, with 10 bases between the two ends. The CDR3 consists of 14 residues. The germline V gene has CDR1 SGDLS and CDR2 YYNGEE. CDR3 nucleotides: TGTGCCAGCAGTCTTGACAGAAACACCGGGGAGCTGTTTTTT. Translated, it gives CASSLDRNTGELFF.

The chain combines TRBV5-4 with TRBJ2-3; possibly TRBD2 for D (5 bases). The V gene's germline CDR1 is SGHNT and CDR2 YYREEE (reference sequence). The CDR3 has 15 amino acids. V shed 3 bases and J shed 2 bases, with 13 bases lying between them. CDR3 sequence reads: CASSSQSGPTDTQYF. CDR3 coding DNA: TGTGCCAGCAGCTCACAAAGCGGACCCACAGATACGCAGTATTTT.

V gene TRBV4-1 combines with J gene TRBJ2-1; possibly TRBD2 for D (5 bases). The CDR3 contains 15 residues. Germline CDR1 MGHRA, CDR2 YSYEKL. Trimming stripped 5 bases from V and 4 bases from J, with 15 bases between. CDR3 coding DNA: TGCGCCAGCAGCTTAGGACTCGCAGTTTACAATGAGCAGTTCTTC. Its protein is CASSLGLAVYNEQFF.

The rearrangement uses TRBV5-4 and TRBJ1-3; 9 nucleotides agree with TRBD1. J was trimmed by 2 bases and V by 0 bases; bases with no gene match: 9. This CDR3 contains 18 residues. Germline V gene data show CDR1 as SGHNT and CDR2 as YYREEE (reference sequence). CDR3 DNA sequence: TGTGCCAGCAGCTTGGAAGGGACAGGGCTTTTGGCTGGAAACACCATATATTTT. Translating it yields CASSLEGTGLLAGNTIYF.

This chain joins TRBV11-2 and TRBJ1-5; a weak D match, TRBD1 (6 bases). The germline CDR1 and CDR2 sequences are SGHAT and FQNNGV. This CDR3 is 16 amino acids long. Trimming cost V 1 base and J 5 bases, with 15 bases left between them. The CDR3, as DNA: TGTGCCAGCAGCTTAGGGGGGGGCCGGGGGCATCAGCCCCAGCATTTT. Its translation: CASSLGGGRGHQPQHF. Based on the CDR3 plus reference TRBV11-2 and TRBJ1-5, the full variable domain is EAGVAQSPRYKIIEKRQSVAFWCNPISGHATLYWYQQILGQGPKLLIQFQNNGVVDDSQLPKDRFSAERLKGVDSTLKIQPAKLEDSAVYLCASSLGGGRGHQPQHFGDGTRLSIL.

This chain joins TRBV19 and TRBJ2-1; 9 nucleotides line up with TRBD2. The CDR3 runs to 15 residues. Trimming cost V 3 bases and J 6 bases; bases outside gene matches: 6. From germline, CDR1 is LNHDA and CDR2 SQIVND (reference sequence). The CDR3: CASSIRREGPNEQFF. CDR3 in DNA: TGTGCCAGTAGTATCCGGCGGGAGGGCCCCAATGAGCAGTTCTTC.

The V call is TRBV19, the J call TRBJ2-7; 7 bases are a match to TRBD2. The ends lost 6 bases at V and 0 bases at J; junction bases unmatched: 8. There are 15 residues in the CDR3. Germline values: CDR1 LNHDA, CDR2 SQIVND (reference sequence). The CDR3 bases are TGTGCCAGTAGCGCCAGGGAGGGGATCTCCTACGAGCAGTACTTC. The encoded protein is CASSAREGISYEQYF. Full variable domain (outside the CDR3, taken from reference TRBV19 and TRBJ2-7): DGGITQSPKYLFRKEGQNVTLSCEQNLNHDAMYWYRQDPGQGLRLIYYSQIVNDFQKGDIAEGYSVSREKKESFPLTVTSAQKNPTAFYLCASSAREGISYEQYFGPGTRLTVT.

The chain recombines TRBV7-9 with TRBJ2-1; unclear D gene. The CDR3 totals 14 residues. Trimming pared 2 bases from V and 3 bases from J, leaving 8 bases between. Germline V CDR1 and CDR2: SEHNR, FQNEAQ (reference sequence). The DNA of the CDR3 is TGTGCCAGCAGCTTAATGACGGGCTACAATGAGCAGTTCTTC. This translates into CASSLMTGYNEQFF. The full variable domain, with the rest looked up from reference TRBV7-9 and TRBJ2-1, is DTGVSQNPRHKITKRGQNVTFRCDPISEHNRLYWYRQTLGQGPEFLTYFQNEAQLEKSRLLSDRFSAERPKGSFSTLEIQRTEQGDSAMYLCASSLMTGYNEQFFGPGTRLTVL.

The chain links TRBV18 to TRBJ2-7; TRBD1 is a possible D gene (5 bases). Trimming pared 3 bases from V and 9 bases from J, leaving 15 bases between. The CDR3 sequence is 13 residues long. CDR1 is KGHSH and CDR2 is LQKENI in the germline V gene. The CDR3 region is CASSPQGVVGQYF. DNA of the CDR3: TGTGCCAGCTCACCCCAGGGCGTCGTTGGGCAGTACTTC.

The rearrangement joins TRBV10-3 to TRBJ2-7; 7 bases match TRBD2. Germline-derived CDR1 and CDR2 are ENHRY and SYGVKD. V lost 10 bases and J lost 2; bases outside the gene matches: 14. This CDR3 has 15 residues. The CDR3 nucleotides read TGTGCCACCCTTGAGTCTCGTGGGGGGGCCTACGAGCAGTACTTC. Its translation is CATLESRGGAYEQYF.

This chain uses TRBV7-9 with TRBJ2-3; 9 nucleotides align to TRBD2. The germline CDR1 and CDR2 sequences are SEHNR and FQNEAQ (reference sequence). The CDR3 loop spans 16 amino acids. Unmatched junction bases numbered 8, after V lost 5 bases and J lost 2 bases. The CDR3 spells CASSGLAGVITDTQYF. CDR3 in DNA: TGTGCCAGCAGCGGATTAGCGGGAGTGATCACAGATACGCAGTATTTT.

J is TRBJ2-3 and V is TRBV2, with D unclear. V was pared by 3 bases and J by 2 bases, with 6 bases between. The CDR3 runs 13 residues. From germline, CDR1 is SNHLY and CDR2 FYNNEI. The CDR3 DNA follows: TGTGCCAGCAGTGACAGGTACACAGATACGCAGTATTTT. Encoded protein: CASSDRYTDTQYF.

This chain uses TRBV2 with TRBJ2-5, with a weak D call TRBD2 (5 bases). This CDR3 has 13 residues. The germline V and J ends were trimmed by 4 bases and 5 bases, with 11 bases remaining between them. CDR1 and CDR2 (germline): SNHLY, FYNNEI. CDR3 sequence: CASSGSARETQYF. The CDR3, as DNA: TGTGCCAGCAGTGGTAGCGCAAGGGAGACCCAGTACTTC.

This chain joins TRBV28 and TRBJ2-1, with 12 positions matching TRBD1. CDR1 and CDR2 (germline): MDHEN, SYDVKM. This CDR3 spans 15 amino acids. After removal of 2 bases from V and 9 bases from J, the junction contained 5 bases not matched to a gene. CDR3 in amino acids: CASSLPGQGAGEQFF. The CDR3 DNA follows: TGTGCCAGCAGTTTACCGGGACAGGGGGCCGGTGAGCAGTTCTTC.

The chain links TRBV28 to TRBJ1-2; 7 bases match TRBD1. V was pared by 8 bases and J by 4 bases, with 7 bases of the junction left unmatched. Germline V gene lookup returns CDR1 MDHEN and CDR2 SYDVKM. The CDR3 spans 13 residues. CDR3 loop: CASSLQGTYGYTF. The CDR3 bases are TGTGCCAGCTCCCTACAGGGGACCTATGGCTACACCTTC.

The gene calls are TRBV21-1 and TRBJ2-4; the DNA was not compared with TRBD1, the D call given in the table. TRBV21-1 is termed a pseudogene. The CDR3 has 15 amino acids. CDR3 bases: TGTGCCAGCAGCAACCACCGGGACAGGAAAAACATTCAGTACTTC. Protein product: CASSNHRDRKNIQYF.

This rearrangement joins TRBV11-2 to TRBJ1-1, with D tentatively TRBD1 (5 bases). Germline CDR1 and CDR2: SGHAT and FQNNGV. The V end was cut by 0 bases, the J end by 4 bases, with 15 bases between. The CDR3 runs to 16 residues. CDR3 region: CASSLEMQGWGTEAFF. As DNA, the CDR3 is TGTGCCAGCAGCTTAGAGATGCAGGGATGGGGCACTGAAGCTTTCTTT.

The chain combines TRBV10-2 with TRBJ2-3, with unresolved D. Between the trimmed V and J ends, which lost 2 bases and 0 bases, there was a span of 15 bases. This CDR3 spans 17 amino acids. Germline V lookup: CDR1 WSHSY, CDR2 SAAADI. CDR3 sequence: CASSENPGTASTDTQYF. CDR3 in DNA: TGCGCCAGCAGTGAGAACCCAGGCACAGCTAGCACAGATACGCAGTATTTT.

This clone occurred a few times. The V call is TRBV5-3, the J call TRBJ1-2, with TRBD1 matching over 7 bases. TRBV5-3 is flagged as an ORF with uncertain function. The CDR3 sequence is 15 residues long. J gave up 7 bases and V 1 base, and 10 bases lay outside the gene matches. The DNA for the CDR3 is TGTGCCAGAAGCTTGATAGGGGGCGTTCACAGTGGCTACACCTTC. Residues: CARSLIGGVHSGYTF.

V usage is TRBV7-2 and J usage is TRBJ2-7; D is perhaps TRBD2 (6 bases). Deletions cut 1 base from V and 4 bases from J, with 8 bases between. The length of the CDR3 is 13 residues. CDR1 and CDR2 from the germline V gene are SGHTA and FQGNSA. The CDR3 spells CASSLVAGYEQYF. CDR3 bases: TGTGCCAGCAGCTTAGTCGCGGGATACGAGCAGTACTTC.

V gene TRBV19 combines with J gene TRBJ2-2, with TRBD2 matching over 8 bases. The CDR3 totals 16 residues. Trimming took 5 bases from V and 4 from J; bases not matched to a gene: 9. Germline CDR1 reads LNHDA; CDR2 reads SQIVND (reference sequence). The CDR3 reads CASSVTRGAVTGELFF. The CDR3 DNA sequence: TGTGCCAGTAGTGTAACGCGGGGGGCGGTCACCGGGGAGCTGTTTTTT.

This clone is categorized as medium-sized. V and J are TRBV6-4 and TRBJ1-1, with 7 positions matching TRBD1. Trimming took 2 bases from V and 4 from J; bases not matched to a gene: 7. The germline CDR1 and CDR2 sequences are MRHNA and SNTAGT. This CDR3 is built from 15 residues. The CDR3 DNA reads TGTGCCAGCAGTGACGGGGCAGGGGGAAGCACTGAAGCTTTCTTT. Translating it yields CASSDGAGGSTEAFF.

The chain employs TRBV9 and TRBJ2-1, with TRBD2 matching over 8 bases. The trim removed 0 bases at V and 6 bases at J, leaving 8 bases unmatched. Per germline, CDR1 SGDLS and CDR2 YYNGEE. CDR3 length equals 16 residues. The CDR3 spells CASSVAGTRESNEQFF. CDR3 nucleotide sequence: TGTGCCAGCAGCGTAGCCGGGACTAGGGAAAGCAATGAGCAGTTCTTC.

V usage is TRBV7-9 and J usage is TRBJ1-1; 8 bases match TRBD1. The germline V gene has CDR1 SEHNR and CDR2 FQNEAQ (reference sequence). The CDR3 sequence is 17 residues long. V trimming: 5 bases; J trimming: 7 bases; junction bases outside the gene matches: 18. In DNA, the CDR3 is TGTGCCAGCAGCCCAGGGGCCCAGACAGGGGAAAGGGGTGAAGCTTTCTTT. This translates into CASSPGAQTGERGEAFF.

The chain couples TRBV18 to TRBJ2-3; D unresolved. This CDR3 has 16 residues. Between the trimmed V and J ends, which lost 0 bases and 2 bases, there was a span of 12 bases. Per germline, CDR1 KGHSH and CDR2 LQKENI. CDR3 sequence: CASSPPTRLSTDTQYF. DNA for the CDR3: TGTGCCAGCTCACCACCGACGCGGTTATCCACAGATACGCAGTATTTT.

The chain carries TRBV7-9 and TRBJ1-5; TRBD1 matches 8 bases. CDR1 and CDR2 (germline): SEHNR, FQNEAQ (reference sequence). The CDR3 covers 16 residues. The junction had 9 bases not matched to a gene; V was cut back by 5 bases and J by 3 bases. This chain's CDR3 is CASSLNRTGPNQPQHF. In nucleotides, the CDR3 is TGTGCCAGCAGCCTAAATCGGACAGGGCCCAATCAGCCCCAGCATTTT.

This chain connects TRBV9 to TRBJ2-7, with D possibly being TRBD2 (6 bases). This CDR3 comprises 14 residues. Germline CDR1 SGDLS, CDR2 YYNGEE. The V and J ends lost 3 bases and 2 bases respectively, with 12 bases between them. The DNA for the CDR3 is TGTGCCAGCAGCGAGGACGGGAGTCCCTACGAGCAGTACTTC. It encodes CASSEDGSPYEQYF.

V usage is TRBV6-4 and J usage is TRBJ2-3; 9 bases are shared with TRBD2. Germline V gives CDR1 MRHNA, CDR2 SNTAGT. The CDR3 covers 14 residues. V lost 5 bases, J lost 3 bases, and 3 bases stayed unmatched. The DNA of the CDR3 is TGTGCCAGCAGTCCTAGCGGGGAAACAGATACGCAGTATTTT. As protein: CASSPSGETDTQYF.